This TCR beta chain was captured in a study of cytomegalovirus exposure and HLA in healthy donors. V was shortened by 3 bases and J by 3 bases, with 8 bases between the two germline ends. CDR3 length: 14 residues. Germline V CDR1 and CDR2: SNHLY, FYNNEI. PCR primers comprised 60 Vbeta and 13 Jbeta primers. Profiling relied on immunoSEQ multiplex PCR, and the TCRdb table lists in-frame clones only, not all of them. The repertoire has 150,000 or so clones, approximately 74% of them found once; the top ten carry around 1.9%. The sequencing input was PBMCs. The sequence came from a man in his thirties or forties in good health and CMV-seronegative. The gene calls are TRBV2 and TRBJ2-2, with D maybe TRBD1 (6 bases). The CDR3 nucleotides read TGTGCCAGCAGTGATCCAGGGGACACCGGGGAGCTGTTTTTT. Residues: CASSDPGDTGELFF.